This entry describes one T cell receptor (beta chain). MiXCR, applied by TCRdb to the 5' RACE reads, yields one record per CDR3 protein. The sample contains around 120,000 distinct CDR3 sequences, 9% to 15% of which appear only once. The sample originates from a study of spatial heterogeneity in lung cancer. Time point described: blood at routine non-recurrence follow-up after resection. Unsorted whole RNA samples from tumor, nontumor lung or frozen PBMC were sequenced. This CDR3 contains 15 residues. Trimming removed 3 bases from V and 6 bases from J, with 15 bases in between. This chain links TRBV12-3 or TRBV12-4 with TRBJ2-1; D ambiguous. This TCR came from a male donor with early-stage non-small cell lung cancer. The sequencing used PBMCs, collected at follow-up. Here the CDR3 DNA reads TGTGCCAGCAGTTTCGGAAGGGCGCTTGGCAATGAGCAGTTCTTC. This sequence encodes CASSFGRALGNEQFF.